There are many counts of the clone carrying this T cell receptor (beta chain). Antigen unknown. The beta constant-region primer was an equimolar mix of two oligonucleotides covering TRBC1 and TRBC2. From the UMI-ligation and nested PCR reads, TCRdb called clonotypes with MiXCR, one entry per CDR3 protein. This table has 2,500 to 3,500 distinct CDR3 sequences, 7.3% appearing once. The record originates from a study of naive and memory T cell subsets. Overall study results and limits: The power law exponent of TCR abundance differed between naive and memory cells.

Sequenced sample: effector memory CD8+ T cells from blood. As to subset: effector memory, CD45RA- CD27-. The sequence came from a human donor in good health.

The CDR3 loop reads CASSFGNQPQHF. The CDR3 DNA reads TGTGCCAGCAGTTTCGGGAATCAGCCCCAGCATTTT. The chain uses TRBV12-3 or TRBV12-4 and TRBJ1-5, with D unresolved. V was clipped by 3 bases and J by 4 bases, with 4 bases between them. This CDR3 spans 12 amino acids.